This T cell receptor (beta chain) was obtained from a study of beta chain features in type 1 diabetes. Study outcomes and limitations: A moderate, significant TCRB CDR3 shortening appeared in type 1 diabetes across four CD4+ subsets. It was not settled here whether HLA type affects TCRB rearrangement. Across patients, naive, central memory and Treg TCRB repertoires exhibited apparently greater similarity than was observed across healthy donors. Diminished insertions and augmented deletions at VDJ junctions characterized type 1 diabetes patients.

The study reverse transcribed the entire isolated RNA, so it sequenced expressed TCRB transcripts. TCRdb keeps only in-frame clones here, not all; method: immunoSEQ multiplex PCR. The data hold approximately 280,000 clones, with approximately 16% observed a single time. This clone came up a few times. Its antigen remains unknown. Sorting with CD45RO/CCR7/CD25/CD127/CD95/CD27 yielded naive, central memory, regulatory and stem-like memory CD4+ cells. The specimen sequenced was naive CD4+ T cells from blood. This receptor was taken from a man aged 18-30 years with type 1 diabetes.

The CDR3 loop reads CASSLDREETQYF. DNA of the CDR3: TGTGCCAGCAGCTTAGACAGGGAAGAGACCCAGTACTTC. The rearrangement joins TRBV7-2 to TRBJ2-5; tentative D call: TRBD1 (6 bases). This CDR3 has 13 residues. Trimming pared 1 base from V and 3 bases from J, leaving 6 bases between. Germline V lookup: CDR1 SGHTA, CDR2 FQGNSA.